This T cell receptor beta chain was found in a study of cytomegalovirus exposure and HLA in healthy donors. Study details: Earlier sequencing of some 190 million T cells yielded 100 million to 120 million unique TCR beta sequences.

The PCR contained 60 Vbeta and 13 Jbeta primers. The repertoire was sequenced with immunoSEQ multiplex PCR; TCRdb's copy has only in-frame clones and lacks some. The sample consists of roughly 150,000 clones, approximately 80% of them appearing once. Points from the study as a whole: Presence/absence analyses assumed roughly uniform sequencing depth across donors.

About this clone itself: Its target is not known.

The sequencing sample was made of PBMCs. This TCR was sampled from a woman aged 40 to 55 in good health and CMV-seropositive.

The CDR3 nucleotides are TGCGCCAGCAGCTTGCCTGAGGGAACCTATGGCTACACCTTC. It is translated as CASSLPEGTYGYTF. The chain couples TRBV5-1 to TRBJ1-2; unclear D gene. The CDR3 is made up of 14 amino acids. The V end was cut by 1 base, the J end by 4 bases, with 11 bases between. Germline CDR1 reads SGHRS; CDR2 reads YFSETQ.